This TCR beta chain was captured by sequencing in a study of cytomegalovirus exposure and HLA in healthy donors. Overall study: The Caucasian-associated ancestry cluster held around 76% of around 380 genotyped donors.

Details on this clone: Its antigen is not identified.

Trimming at V came to 1 base and at J to 5 bases, leaving 0 bases not matched to a gene. Per germline, CDR1 SGHVS and CDR2 FNYEAQ. The CDR3 spans 14 residues. 13 Jbeta primers and 60 Vbeta primers were used for the PCR. TCRdb keeps only in-frame clones here, not all; method: immunoSEQ multiplex PCR. Of under 200,000 clones in the sample, roughly four fifths are singletons; the top ten hold about 0.5%. Findings of the study overall: Association of approximately 16,000 TCR beta sequences with HLA alleles was found at 0.05 false discovery rate in a later analysis. Prediction of most subjects' HLA-A and HLA-B alleles by TCR beta sequences was reportedly accurate. The classifier was said to identify cytomegalovirus status with high specificity and sensitivity.

The sample taken for sequencing was PBMCs. This rearrangement joins TRBV7-6 to TRBJ2-5; 11 nucleotides match TRBD2. The sequence came from a woman between 45 and 60 years old in good health and CMV-seronegative. CDR3 sequence: CASSLVAGGETQYF. The CDR3 DNA reads TGTGCCAGCAGCTTAGTAGCGGGAGGGGAGACCCAGTACTTC. Full variable domain (remainder filled in from reference TRBV7-6 and TRBJ2-5): GAGVSQSPRYKVTKRGQDVALRCDPISGHVSLYWYRQALGQGPEFLTYFNYEAQQDKSGLPNDRFSAERPEGSISTLTIQRTEQRDSAMYRCASSLVAGGETQYFGPGTRLLVL.